Described below is a single T cell receptor (beta chain) sequence and its context. The CDR3 extends over 12 amino acids. The germline CDR1 and CDR2 sequences are SNHLY and FYNNEI. V lost 6 bases to trimming and J lost 2 bases, with 7 bases between them. Methods used by the authors: Amplifying reference gene primers gave estimates of nucleated cell counts. Generated by immunoSEQ multiplex PCR, the TCRdb table keeps only in-frame clones and is missing some. That table furnishes V, J and clone size, whereas the DNA furnished D and trimming. The sample has 200,000 to 300,000 clones, 75% to 85% seen once. The data derive from a study of blood T cell repertoires in COVID-19. For the study at large: Whether acute or convalescent, the COVID-19 samples came from the United States, Italy and Spain. T cells, B-cell-depleted T cells, or PBMCs supplied cDNA or gDNA.

The receptor was derived from a man aged 35 to 55 who had recovered from COVID-19. V and J are TRBV2 and TRBJ1-2; no clear D gene. Sequences were obtained from peripheral blood. The CDR3 coding sequence is TGTGCCAGCAGGCAGATAAACTATGGCTACACCTTC. Its protein is CASRQINYGYTF.